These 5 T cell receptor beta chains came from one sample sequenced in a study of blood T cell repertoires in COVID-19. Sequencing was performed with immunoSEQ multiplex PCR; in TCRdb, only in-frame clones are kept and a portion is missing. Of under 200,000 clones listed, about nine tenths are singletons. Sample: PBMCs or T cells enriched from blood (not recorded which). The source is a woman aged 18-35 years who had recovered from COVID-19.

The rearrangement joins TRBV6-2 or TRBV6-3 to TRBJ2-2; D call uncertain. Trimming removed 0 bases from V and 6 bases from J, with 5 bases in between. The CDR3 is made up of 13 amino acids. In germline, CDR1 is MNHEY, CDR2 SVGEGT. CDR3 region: CASSYSLSGELFF. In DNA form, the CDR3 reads TGTGCCAGCAGTTACTCGTTATCCGGGGAGCTGTTTTTT.

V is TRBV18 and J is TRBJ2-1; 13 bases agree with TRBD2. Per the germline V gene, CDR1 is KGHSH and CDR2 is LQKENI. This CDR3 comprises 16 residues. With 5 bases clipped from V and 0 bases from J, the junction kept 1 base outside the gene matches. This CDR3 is CASSGLAGDSYNEQFF. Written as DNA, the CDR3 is TGTGCCAGCTCAGGACTAGCGGGGGACTCCTACAATGAGCAGTTCTTC. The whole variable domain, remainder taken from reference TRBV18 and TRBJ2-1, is NAGVMQNPRHLVRRRGQEARLRCSPMKGHSHVYWYRQLPEEGLKFMVYLQKENIIDESGMPKERFSAEFPKEGPSILRIQQVVRGDSAAYFCASSGLAGDSYNEQFFGPGTRLTVL.

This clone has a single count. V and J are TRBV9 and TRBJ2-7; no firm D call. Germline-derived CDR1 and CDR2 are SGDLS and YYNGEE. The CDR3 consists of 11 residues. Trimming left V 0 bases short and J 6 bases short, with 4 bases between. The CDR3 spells CASSVDGEQYF. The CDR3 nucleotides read TGTGCCAGCAGCGTAGACGGCGAGCAGTACTTC.

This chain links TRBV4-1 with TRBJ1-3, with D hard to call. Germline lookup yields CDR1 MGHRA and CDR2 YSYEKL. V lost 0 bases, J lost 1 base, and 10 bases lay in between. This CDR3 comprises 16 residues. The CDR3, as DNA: TGCGCCAGCAGCCAAGATTCGGGGATGTCTGGAAACACCATATATTTT. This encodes CASSQDSGMSGNTIYF.

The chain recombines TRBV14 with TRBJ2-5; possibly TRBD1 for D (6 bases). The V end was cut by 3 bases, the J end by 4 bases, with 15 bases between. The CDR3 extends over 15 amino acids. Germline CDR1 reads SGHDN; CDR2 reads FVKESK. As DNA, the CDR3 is TGTGCCAGCAGCCATGTCACAGGGTACCCAGAGACCCAGTACTTC. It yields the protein CASSHVTGYPETQYF.